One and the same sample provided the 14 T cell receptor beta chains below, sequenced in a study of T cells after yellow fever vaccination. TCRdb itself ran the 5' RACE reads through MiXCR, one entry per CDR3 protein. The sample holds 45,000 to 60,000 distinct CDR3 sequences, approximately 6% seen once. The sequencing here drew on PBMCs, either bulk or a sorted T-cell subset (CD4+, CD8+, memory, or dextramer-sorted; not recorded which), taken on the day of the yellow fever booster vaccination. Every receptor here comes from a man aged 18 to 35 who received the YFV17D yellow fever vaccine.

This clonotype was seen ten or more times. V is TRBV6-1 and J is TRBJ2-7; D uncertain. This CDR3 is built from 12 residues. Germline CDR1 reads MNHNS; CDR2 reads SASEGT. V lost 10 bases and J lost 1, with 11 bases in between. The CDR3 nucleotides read TGTGCCACAAGGACGCTATCCTACGAGCAGTACTTC. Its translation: CATRTLSYEQYF.

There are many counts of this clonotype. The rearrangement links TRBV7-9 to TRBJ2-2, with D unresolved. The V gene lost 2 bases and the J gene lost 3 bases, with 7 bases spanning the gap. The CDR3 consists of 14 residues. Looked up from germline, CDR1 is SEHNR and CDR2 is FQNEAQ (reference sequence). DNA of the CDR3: TGTGCCAGCAGCTTAACGGACGACACCGGGGAGCTGTTTTTT. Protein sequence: CASSLTDDTGELFF.

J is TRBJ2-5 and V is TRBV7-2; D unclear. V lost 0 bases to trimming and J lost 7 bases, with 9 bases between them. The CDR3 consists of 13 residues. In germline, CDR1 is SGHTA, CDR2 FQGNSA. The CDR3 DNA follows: TGTGCCAGCAGCTTAGCAGGGCTCGGGACCCAGTACTTC. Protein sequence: CASSLAGLGTQYF.

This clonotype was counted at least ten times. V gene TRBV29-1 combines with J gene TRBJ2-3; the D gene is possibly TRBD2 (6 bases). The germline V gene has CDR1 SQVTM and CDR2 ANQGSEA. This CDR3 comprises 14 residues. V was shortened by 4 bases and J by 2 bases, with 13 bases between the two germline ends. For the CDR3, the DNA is TGCAGCGTTGTTCTGGGACTTTTCACAGATACGCAGTATTTT. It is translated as CSVVLGLFTDTQYF.

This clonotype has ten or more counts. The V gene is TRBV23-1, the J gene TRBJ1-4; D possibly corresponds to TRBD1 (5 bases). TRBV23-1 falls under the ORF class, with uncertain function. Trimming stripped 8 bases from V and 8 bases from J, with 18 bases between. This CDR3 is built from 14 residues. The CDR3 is CASPKQVPGEKLFF. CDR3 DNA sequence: TGCGCCAGCCCAAAACAGGTGCCCGGCGAAAAACTGTTTTTT.

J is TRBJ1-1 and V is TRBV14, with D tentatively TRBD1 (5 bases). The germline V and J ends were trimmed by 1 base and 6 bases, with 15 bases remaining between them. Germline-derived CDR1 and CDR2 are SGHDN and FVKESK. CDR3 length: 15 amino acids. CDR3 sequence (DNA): TGTGCCAGCAGCCAAGCCCGGGGGACGGGAGCTGAAGCTTTCTTT. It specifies CASSQARGTGAEAFF.

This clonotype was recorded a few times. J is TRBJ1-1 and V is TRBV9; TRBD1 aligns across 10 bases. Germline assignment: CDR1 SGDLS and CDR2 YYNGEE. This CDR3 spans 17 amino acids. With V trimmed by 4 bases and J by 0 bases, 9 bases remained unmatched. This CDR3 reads CASSLRPGQGMNTEAFF. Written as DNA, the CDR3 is TGTGCCAGCAGCCTCCGACCGGGACAGGGGATGAACACTGAAGCTTTCTTT.

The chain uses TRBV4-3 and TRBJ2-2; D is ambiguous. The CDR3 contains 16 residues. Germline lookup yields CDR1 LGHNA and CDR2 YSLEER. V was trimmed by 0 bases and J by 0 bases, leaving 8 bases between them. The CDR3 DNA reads TGCGCCAGCAGCCAAGATACGGCACCGAACACCGGGGAGCTGTTTTTT. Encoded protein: CASSQDTAPNTGELFF.

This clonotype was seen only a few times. The CDR3 region has the DNA TGCGCCAGCAGCCCCCGGACAGGGGAGTATTCACCCCTCCACTTT. Its protein is CASSPRTGEYSPLHF. This chain connects TRBV4-1 to TRBJ1-6; 9 bases are shared with TRBD1. The V segment lost 4 bases and the J segment 8 bases; nucleotides outside the gene matches: 6. CDR1 is MGHRA and CDR2 is YSYEKL in the germline V gene. The CDR3 runs 15 residues.

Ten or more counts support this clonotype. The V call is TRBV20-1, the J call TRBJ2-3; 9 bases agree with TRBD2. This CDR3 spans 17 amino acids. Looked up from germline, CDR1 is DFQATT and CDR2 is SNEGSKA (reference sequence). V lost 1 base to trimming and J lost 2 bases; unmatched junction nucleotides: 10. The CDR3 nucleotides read TGCAGTGCTAGAGCCTTCGTCCTAGCGGGGAACACAGATACGCAGTATTTT. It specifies CSARAFVLAGNTDTQYF.

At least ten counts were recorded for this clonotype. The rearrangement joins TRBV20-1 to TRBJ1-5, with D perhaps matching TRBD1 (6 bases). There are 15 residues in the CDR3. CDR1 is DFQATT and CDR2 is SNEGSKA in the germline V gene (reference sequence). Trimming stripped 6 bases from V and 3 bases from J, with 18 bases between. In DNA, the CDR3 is TGCAGTGCCCGGGTGGCGGGGGGCCTCAATCAGCCCCAGCATTTT. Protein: CSARVAGGLNQPQHF.

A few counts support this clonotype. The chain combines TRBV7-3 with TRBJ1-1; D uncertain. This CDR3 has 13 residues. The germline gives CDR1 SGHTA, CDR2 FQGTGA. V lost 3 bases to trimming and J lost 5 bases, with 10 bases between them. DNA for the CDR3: TGTGCCAGCAGCTTCAGAGGAAGGACTGAAGCTTTCTTT. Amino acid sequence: CASSFRGRTEAFF.

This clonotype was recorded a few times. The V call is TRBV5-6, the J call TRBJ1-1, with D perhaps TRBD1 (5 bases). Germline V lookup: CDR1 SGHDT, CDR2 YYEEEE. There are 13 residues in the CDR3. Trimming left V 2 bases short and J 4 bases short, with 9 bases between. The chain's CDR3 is CASSFGGGTEAFF. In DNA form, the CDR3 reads TGTGCCAGCAGCTTCGGGGGTGGCACTGAAGCTTTCTTT. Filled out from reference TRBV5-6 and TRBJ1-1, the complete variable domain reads DAGVTQSPTHLIKTRGQQVTLRCSPKSGHDTVSWYQQALGQGPQFIFQYYEEEERQRGNFPDRFSGHQFPNYSSELNVNALLLGDSALYLCASSFGGGTEAFFGQGTRLTVV.

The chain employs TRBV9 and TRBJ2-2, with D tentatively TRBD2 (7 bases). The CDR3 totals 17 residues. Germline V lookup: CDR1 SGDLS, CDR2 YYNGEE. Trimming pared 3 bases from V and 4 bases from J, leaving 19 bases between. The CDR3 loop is CASSDTKGGPGTGELFF. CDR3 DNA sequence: TGTGCCAGCAGCGACACGAAGGGGGGGCCCGGCACCGGGGAGCTGTTTTTT.